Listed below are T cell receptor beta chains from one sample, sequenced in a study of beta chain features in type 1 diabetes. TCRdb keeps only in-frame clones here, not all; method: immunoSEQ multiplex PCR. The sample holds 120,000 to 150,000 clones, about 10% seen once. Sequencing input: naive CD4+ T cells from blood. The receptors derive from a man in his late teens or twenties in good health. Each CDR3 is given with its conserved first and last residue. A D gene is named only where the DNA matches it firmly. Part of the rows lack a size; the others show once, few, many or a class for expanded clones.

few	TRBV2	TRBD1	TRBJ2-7	TGTGCCAGCAGTTACCGACAGGGGGTTTACGAGCAGTACTTC	CASSYRQGVYEQYF
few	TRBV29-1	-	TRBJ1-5	TGCAGCGTTGAGCTCCCCGGAGGCAATCAGCCCCAGCATTTT	CSVELPGGNQPQHF
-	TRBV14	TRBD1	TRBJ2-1	TGTGCCAGCAGCCGACAGTTAGGACAGGGGGTCGATGAGCAGTTCTTC	CASSRQLGQGVDEQFF
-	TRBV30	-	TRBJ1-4	TGTGCCTGGAGTGTATCTATACAGGGTGAAAAACTGTTTTTT	CAWSVSIQGEKLFF
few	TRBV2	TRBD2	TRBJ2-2	TGTGCCGGAGAAAGCGGGGGGGCCGCCGGGGAGCTGTTTTTT	CAGESGGAAGELFF
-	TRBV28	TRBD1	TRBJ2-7	TGTGCCAGCAGGATCCGGGACAGGGGGACCTACGAGCAGTACTTC	CASRIRDRGTYEQYF
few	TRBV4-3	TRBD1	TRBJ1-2	TGCGCCAGCAGCCAGCGACAGGGGGGATACGGCTACACCTTC	CASSQRQGGYGYTF
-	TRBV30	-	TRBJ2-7	TGTGCCTGGAGTAGGGGCTTGGGGACTTACGAGCAGTACTTC	CAWSRGLGTYEQYF
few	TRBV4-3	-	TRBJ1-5	TGCGCCAGCAGCCAAGACGGGAATCAGCCCCAGCATTTT	CASSQDGNQPQHF
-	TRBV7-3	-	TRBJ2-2	TGTGCCAGCAGCTTTTATGCGCGGACTAATCTTCCCGGGGAGCTGTTTTTT	CASSFYARTNLPGELFF
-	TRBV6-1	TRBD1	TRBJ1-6	TGTGCCAGCAGGGGTACAGGGGGCGATTCACCCCTCCACTTT	CASRGTGGDSPLHF
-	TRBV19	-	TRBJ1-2	TGTGCCAGTAGCCTACAGGCTAACTATGGCTACACCTTC	CASSLQANYGYTF
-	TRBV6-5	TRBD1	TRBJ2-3	TGTGCCAGCAGTTACCGACAGGGGAAAAATACGCAGTATTTT	CASSYRQGKNTQYF
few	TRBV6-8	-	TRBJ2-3	TGTGCCACCGCGACAGGCGCAACCACAGATACGCAGTATTTT	CATATGATTDTQYF
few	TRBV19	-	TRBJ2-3	TGTGCCAGTAGTATTGGGCCAGGGGGCACAGATACGCAGTATTTT	CASSIGPGGTDTQYF
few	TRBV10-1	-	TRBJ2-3	TGCGCCAGCAGTGCCTACCGCGATACGCAGTATTTT	CASSAYRDTQYF
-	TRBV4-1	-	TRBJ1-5	TGCGCCAGCAGCCAAGATTCGGTGTCACAGCCCCAGCATTTT	CASSQDSVSQPQHF
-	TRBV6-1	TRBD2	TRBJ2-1	TGTGCCAGCAGTGACCCAAGCGGGGGGGCTTTCTATGAGCAGTTCTTC	CASSDPSGGAFYEQFF
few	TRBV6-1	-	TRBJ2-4	TGTGCCAGCAGTGGACAACAGAGAGCCAAAAACATTCAGTACTTC	CASSGQQRAKNIQYF
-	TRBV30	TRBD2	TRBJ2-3	TGTGCCTGGACGCGGGGGGTTAGCACAGATACGCAGTATTTT	CAWTRGVSTDTQYF
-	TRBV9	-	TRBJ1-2	TGTGCCAGCAGCGTAGTGGAGGGGCACTATGGCTACACCTTC	CASSVVEGHYGYTF
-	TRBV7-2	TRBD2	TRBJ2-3	TGTGCCAGCAGCTTATGGGGCGGGGGGATCTCAGATACGCAGTATTTT	CASSLWGGGISDTQYF
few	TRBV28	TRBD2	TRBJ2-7	TGTGCCAGCAGTTTACGGATAGCGGGGGGTATCTACTACGAGCAGTACTTC	CASSLRIAGGIYYEQYF
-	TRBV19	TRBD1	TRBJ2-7	TGTGCCAGCTCTCCATGGGGACAGGGGGGCTACGAGCAGTACTTC	CASSPWGQGGYEQYF
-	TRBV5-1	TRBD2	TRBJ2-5	TGCGCCAGCAACGGACTAGCGGGGGCCCAGTCAGAGACCCAGTACTTC	CASNGLAGAQSETQYF
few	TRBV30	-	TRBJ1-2	TGTGCCTGGAGTACTCAGGTACACTATGGCTACACCTTC	CAWSTQVHYGYTF
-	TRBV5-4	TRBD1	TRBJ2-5	TGTGCCAGCAGCTGGGGGGGACAGGGCCAAGAGACCCAGTACTTC	CASSWGGQGQETQYF
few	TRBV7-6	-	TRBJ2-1	TGTGCCAGCAGCTTAACTAGCTCCAACAATGAGCAGTTCTTC	CASSLTSSNNEQFF
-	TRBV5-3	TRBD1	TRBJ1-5	TGTGCCAGAAGCGGCCCGGACAGGGGACACTTTCAGCCCCAGCATTTT	CARSGPDRGHFQPQHF
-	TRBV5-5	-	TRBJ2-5	TGTGCCAGCAGCTTCTTGGGGGGGGCACAAGAGACCCAGTACTTC	CASSFLGGAQETQYF
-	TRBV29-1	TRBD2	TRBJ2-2	TGCAGCGTTGGACTAGCGGGGGGCCCGAACACCGGGGAGCTGTTTTTT	CSVGLAGGPNTGELFF
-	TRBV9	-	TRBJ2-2	TGTGCCAGCAGCCAAGACCTTCTGTCAGGGGGGCAGAACGGGGAGCTGTTTTTT	CASSQDLLSGGQNGELFF
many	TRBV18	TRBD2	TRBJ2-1	TGTGCCAGCTCACCCAGTCTAGCGGGGGACAATGAGCAGTTCTTC	CASSPSLAGDNEQFF
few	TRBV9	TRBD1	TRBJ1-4	TGTGCCAGCAGCGTGGGGACAGCTAATGAAAAACTGTTTTTT	CASSVGTANEKLFF
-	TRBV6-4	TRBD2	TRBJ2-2	TGTGCCAGCAGAGTAGCGGGGGGCACCGGGGAGCTGTTTTTT	CASRVAGGTGELFF
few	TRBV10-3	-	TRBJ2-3	TGTGCCATCAATACAGAGATCACAGATACGCAGTATTTT	CAINTEITDTQYF
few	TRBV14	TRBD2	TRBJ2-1	TGTGCCAGCAGCCCCCTCCCGGGACTAGCGGGGGGGCGGGGGTTCAATGAGCAGTTCTTC	CASSPLPGLAGGRGFNEQFF
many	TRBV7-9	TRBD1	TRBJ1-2	TGTGCCAGCAGCGCGTCCCGGGACAGCAGCGGCTACACCTTC	CASSASRDSSGYTF
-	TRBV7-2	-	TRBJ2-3	TGTGCCAGCAGCTTCAGGGAAATCAGCACAGATACGCAGTATTTT	CASSFREISTDTQYF
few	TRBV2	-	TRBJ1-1	TGTGCCAGCAGGGAGATGAACACTGAAGCTTTCTTT	CASREMNTEAFF
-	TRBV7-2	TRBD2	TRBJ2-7	TGTGCCAGCAGCTTGCCATCGCTAGCGGGGAATGGGCAGTACTTC	CASSLPSLAGNGQYF
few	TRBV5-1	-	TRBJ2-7	TGCGCCAGCAGCTTAACTTCCTCCTACGAGCAGTACTTC	CASSLTSSYEQYF
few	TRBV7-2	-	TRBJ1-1	TGTGCCAGCAGCTTAGCGCCAGAAAGGAACACTGAAGCTTTCTTT	CASSLAPERNTEAFF
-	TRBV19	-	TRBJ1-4	TGTGCCAGTAGTATAAGGAGCACTAATGAAAAACTGTTTTTT	CASSIRSTNEKLFF
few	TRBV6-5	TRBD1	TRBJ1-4	TGTGCCAGCAGAGGGACAGATGAAAAACTGTTTTTT	CASRGTDEKLFF
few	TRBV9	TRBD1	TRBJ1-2	TGTGCCAGCAGAACAGGGGCCAACTATGGCTACACCTTC	CASRTGANYGYTF